The 15 T cell receptor beta chains given below trace back to one sample, sequenced in a study of blood T cell repertoires in COVID-19. Profiling relied on immunoSEQ multiplex PCR, and the TCRdb table lists in-frame clones only, not all of them. The profile covers some 220,000 clones, with around 82% appearing a single time and 5.5% to 8.5% taken by the ten largest. What was sequenced was peripheral blood. These receptors all stem from a woman in her 70s with acute or convalescent COVID-19.

This chain's CDR3 is CASSERKGDGYTF. In DNA, the CDR3 is TGCGCCAGCAGTGAGCGAAAAGGGGATGGCTACACCTTC. The chain is built from TRBV10-1 and TRBJ1-2, with a possible D match to TRBD1 (5 bases). This CDR3 region has 13 residues. The V and J ends lost 2 bases and 6 bases respectively, with 10 bases between them. From germline, CDR1 is WNHNN and CDR2 SYGVQD (reference sequence).

This sequence joins TRBV2 and TRBJ2-7; a possible D gene is TRBD1 (5 bases). Trimming took off 3 bases at V and 6 bases at J, with 15 bases between the two ends. CDR1 is SNHLY and CDR2 is FYNNEI in the germline V gene. This CDR3 is 14 amino acids long. The chain's CDR3 is CASSDGQGSSEQYF. The DNA for the CDR3 is TGTGCCAGCAGTGATGGCCAGGGATCAAGCGAGCAGTACTTC.

This clone was counted between two and nine times. An end of the junction differs from the germline gene, which may be a read error. In DNA, the CDR3 is TGTGCCAGTAGTAACCAATACCGGGACAGTCTCGTTTTT. Protein product: CASSNQYRDSLVF. The chain couples TRBV19 to TRBJ1-4, with 7 bases that match TRBD1. Germline V lookup: CDR1 LNHDA, CDR2 SQIVND (reference sequence). CDR3 length: 13 residues.

Only a few counts were recorded for this clone. The CDR3 coding sequence is TGTGCCAGCAGCTTGTCAGGGGGGTACACTGAAGCTTTCTTT. It specifies CASSLSGGYTEAFF. This rearrangement joins TRBV5-6 to TRBJ1-1; 7 bases are shared with TRBD1. The CDR3 has 14 amino acids. Trimming removed 1 base from V and 3 bases from J; junction bases left unmatched: 3. The germline CDR1 and CDR2 sequences are SGHDT and YYEEEE. The variable domain in full, with the rest retrieved from reference TRBV5-6 and TRBJ1-1, is DAGVTQSPTHLIKTRGQQVTLRCSPKSGHDTVSWYQQALGQGPQFIFQYYEEEERQRGNFPDRFSGHQFPNYSSELNVNALLLGDSALYLCASSLSGGYTEAFFGQGTRLTVV.

This clone turned up a few times. The gene calls are TRBV5-1 and TRBJ1-2; D unresolved. The CDR3 spans 13 residues. Germline V gene data show CDR1 as SGHRS and CDR2 as YFSETQ. V was trimmed by 1 base and J by 2 bases, leaving 6 bases between them. CDR3 amino acids: CASSLSLNYGYTF. Written as DNA, the CDR3 is TGCGCCAGCAGCTTGTCTCTAAACTATGGCTACACCTTC. Looking up the rest from reference TRBV5-1 and TRBJ1-2 gives the full variable domain: KAGVTQTPRYLIKTRGQQVTLSCSPISGHRSVSWYQQTPGQGLQFLFEYFSETQRNKGNFPGRFSGRQFSNSRSEMNVSTLELGDSALYLCASSLSLNYGYTFGSGTRLTVV.

The chain combines TRBV4-1 with TRBJ1-5, with a tentative D call TRBD1 (6 bases). Germline V gene lookup returns CDR1 MGHRA and CDR2 YSYEKL. The CDR3 contains 19 residues. V lost 1 base to trimming and J lost 0 bases, with 19 bases between them. CDR3 region: CASSQGYGALQGSNQPQHF. The DNA for the CDR3 is TGCGCCAGCAGCCAAGGGTATGGGGCTCTACAGGGTAGCAATCAGCCCCAGCATTTT.

J is TRBJ1-3 and V is TRBV29-1; D gene unclear. Trimming cost V 2 bases and J 0 bases, with 8 bases left between them. Germline V gives CDR1 SQVTM, CDR2 ANQGSEA. The CDR3 sequence is 14 residues long. The CDR3 nucleotides read TGCAGCGTTGAAACTGCGAGCTCTGGAAACACCATATATTTT. Protein product: CSVETASSGNTIYF.

This clone was observed a single time. The chain is built from TRBV6-6 and TRBJ2-2; 11 bases match TRBD2. Germline assignment: CDR1 MNHNY and CDR2 SVGAGI (reference sequence). The CDR3 consists of 17 residues. The J segment lost 7 bases and the V segment lost 5 bases, leaving 12 bases of the junction unmatched. CDR3 sequence: CASSPLVAGGSSGELFF. The CDR3 DNA is TGTGCCAGCAGTCCCCTGGTAGCGGGGGGGTCTAGCGGGGAGCTGTTTTTT.

This chain connects TRBV20-1 to TRBJ1-2, with a possible D match to TRBD1 (5 bases). This CDR3 has 11 amino acids. Per the germline V gene, CDR1 is DFQATT and CDR2 is SNEGSKA (reference sequence). As DNA, the CDR3 is TGCAGGCCCGGAGGGGCTGGGGGCTACACCTTC. Its translation: CRPGGAGGYTF.

The chain carries TRBV5-1 and TRBJ1-6; unclear D gene. V was pared by 1 base and J by 4 bases, with 18 bases between. Germline CDR1 and CDR2: SGHRS and YFSETQ. CDR3 length: 18 residues. The chain's CDR3 is CASSLSLPSSGYNSPLHF. DNA of the CDR3: TGCGCCAGCAGCTTGTCGCTCCCTTCGAGCGGTTATAATTCACCCCTCCACTTT. Drawing the rest from reference TRBV5-1 and TRBJ1-6, the complete variable domain is KAGVTQTPRYLIKTRGQQVTLSCSPISGHRSVSWYQQTPGQGLQFLFEYFSETQRNKGNFPGRFSGRQFSNSRSEMNVSTLELGDSALYLCASSLSLPSSGYNSPLHFGNGTRLTVT.

The V call is TRBV11-3, the J call TRBJ2-3; the D gene is possibly TRBD2 (6 bases). Germline V gene data show CDR1 as SGHNT and CDR2 as YENEEA. This CDR3 is 18 amino acids long. The ends were cut back, 5 bases at V and 2 bases at J, with 23 bases in the middle. CDR3 sequence reads: CASSPGGVADLFTDTQYF. The CDR3, as DNA: TGTGCCAGCAGCCCCGGTGGGGTAGCGGACCTTTTCACAGATACGCAGTATTTT.

The chain combines TRBV28 with TRBJ2-1; 10 bases are a match to TRBD2. V was clipped by 7 bases and J by 7 bases; unmatched bases: 7. This CDR3 spans 14 amino acids. The V gene's germline CDR1 is MDHEN and CDR2 SYDVKM. The CDR3 region has the DNA TGTGCCAGCAATCAACTAGCGGGGCGGAATGAGCAGTTCTTC. As protein: CASNQLAGRNEQFF.

The J gene is TRBJ2-1, the V gene TRBV2, with D perhaps TRBD2 (5 bases). The CDR3 spans 15 residues. V shed 10 bases and J shed 4 bases, with 20 bases lying between them. Germline CDR1 is SNHLY and CDR2 is FYNNEI. The CDR3 protein is CATTAGRGRYNEQFF. In nucleotides, the CDR3 is TGTGCCACCACAGCTGGGAGAGGTAGATACAATGAGCAGTTCTTC.

Points on this clone: Other DNA sequences in this sample translate to the same CDR3. This chain connects TRBV6-6 to TRBJ1-5; perhaps TRBD1 as D (5 bases). The CDR3 is 14 amino acids. Germline CDR1 and CDR2: MNHNY and SVGAGI (reference sequence). V lost 5 bases, J lost 2 bases, and 10 bases lay in between. The DNA of the CDR3 is TGTGCCAGCAGTCTTCAGGGTGGCAATCAGCCCCAGCATTTT. Translated: CASSLQGGNQPQHF.

The V and J genes are TRBV12-3 or TRBV12-4 and TRBJ1-1; no clear D. There are 12 residues in the CDR3. V was pared by 6 bases and J by 6 bases, with 11 bases between. CDR3 in DNA: TGTGCCAGCAGCCCCCACATGGCTGAAGCTTTCTTT. Translated, it gives CASSPHMAEAFF.